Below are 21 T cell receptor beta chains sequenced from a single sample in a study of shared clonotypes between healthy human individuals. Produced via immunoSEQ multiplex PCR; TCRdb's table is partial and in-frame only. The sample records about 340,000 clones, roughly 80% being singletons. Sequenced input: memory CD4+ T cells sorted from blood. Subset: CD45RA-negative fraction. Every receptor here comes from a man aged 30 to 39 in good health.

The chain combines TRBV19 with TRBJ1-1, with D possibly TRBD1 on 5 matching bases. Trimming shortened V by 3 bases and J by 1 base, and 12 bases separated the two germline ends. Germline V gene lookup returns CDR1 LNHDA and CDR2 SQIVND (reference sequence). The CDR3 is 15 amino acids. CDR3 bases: TGTGCCAGTAGTATTCACGCAGGGCCGAACACTGAAGCTTTCTTT. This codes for CASSIHAGPNTEAFF. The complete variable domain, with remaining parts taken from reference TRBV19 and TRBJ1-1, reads DGGITQSPKYLFRKEGQNVTLSCEQNLNHDAMYWYRQDPGQGLRLIYYSQIVNDFQKGDIAEGYSVSREKKESFPLTVTSAQKNPTAFYLCASSIHAGPNTEAFFGQGTRLTVV.

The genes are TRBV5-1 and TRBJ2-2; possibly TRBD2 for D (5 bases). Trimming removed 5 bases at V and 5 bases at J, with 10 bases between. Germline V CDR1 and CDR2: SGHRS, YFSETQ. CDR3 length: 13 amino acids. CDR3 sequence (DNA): TGCGCCAGCAGAACCGGGGAAACCGGGGAGCTGTTTTTT. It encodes CASRTGETGELFF.

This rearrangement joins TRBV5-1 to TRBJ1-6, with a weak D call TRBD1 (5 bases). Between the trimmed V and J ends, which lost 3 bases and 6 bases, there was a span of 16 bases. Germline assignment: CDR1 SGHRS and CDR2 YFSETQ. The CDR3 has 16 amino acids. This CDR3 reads CASSSSFGGLNSPLHF. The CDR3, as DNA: TGCGCCAGCAGCTCATCCTTTGGGGGACTTAATTCACCCCTCCACTTT.

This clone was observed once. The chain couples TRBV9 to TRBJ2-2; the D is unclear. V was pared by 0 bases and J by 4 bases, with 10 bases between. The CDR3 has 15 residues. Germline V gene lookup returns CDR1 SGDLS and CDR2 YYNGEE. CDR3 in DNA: TGTGCCAGCAGCGTAGAAATTTGGGGCACCGGGGAGCTGTTTTTT. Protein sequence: CASSVEIWGTGELFF.

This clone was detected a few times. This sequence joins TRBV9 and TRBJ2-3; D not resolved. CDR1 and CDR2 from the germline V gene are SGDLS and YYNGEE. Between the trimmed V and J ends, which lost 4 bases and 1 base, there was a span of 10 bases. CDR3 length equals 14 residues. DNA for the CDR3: TGTGCCAGCAGCCCGCTAACAGGCACAGATACGCAGTATTTT. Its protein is CASSPLTGTDTQYF.

The CDR3 DNA is TGTGCCAGCAGCGGGACGGTTTACGAGCAGTACTTC. Translating gives CASSGTVYEQYF. V is TRBV7-2 and J is TRBJ2-7; perhaps D is TRBD1 or TRBD2 (5 bases each). Germline CDR1 reads SGHTA; CDR2 reads FQGNSA. The CDR3 sequence is 12 residues long. Trimming cost V 5 bases and J 4 bases, with 9 bases left between them.

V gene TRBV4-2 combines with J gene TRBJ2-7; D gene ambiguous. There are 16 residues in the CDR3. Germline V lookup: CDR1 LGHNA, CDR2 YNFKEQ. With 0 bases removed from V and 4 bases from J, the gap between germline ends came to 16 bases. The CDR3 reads CASSQDTGSASYEQYF. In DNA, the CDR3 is TGTGCCAGCAGCCAAGATACCGGCAGTGCTTCATACGAGCAGTACTTC.

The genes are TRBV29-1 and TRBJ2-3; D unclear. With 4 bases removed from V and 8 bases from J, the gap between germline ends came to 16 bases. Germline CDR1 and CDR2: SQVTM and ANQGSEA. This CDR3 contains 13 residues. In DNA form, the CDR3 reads TGCAGCGTTGGAGAGGTAGGGTCGGGTACGCAGTATTTT. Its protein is CSVGEVGSGTQYF.

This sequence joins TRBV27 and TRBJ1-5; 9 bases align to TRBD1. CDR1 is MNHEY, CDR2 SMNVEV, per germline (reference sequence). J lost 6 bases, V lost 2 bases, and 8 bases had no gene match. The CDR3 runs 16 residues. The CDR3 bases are TGTGCCAGCAGTTTAACCGGGACAGGGAGGGGTCAGCCCCAGCATTTT. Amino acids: CASSLTGTGRGQPQHF.

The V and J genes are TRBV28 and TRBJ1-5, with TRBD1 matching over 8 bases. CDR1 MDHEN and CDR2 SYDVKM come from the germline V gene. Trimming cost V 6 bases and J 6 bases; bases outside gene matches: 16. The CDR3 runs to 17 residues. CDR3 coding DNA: TGTGCCAGCAGGCCCTGGGGCACAGGGGGGAAGGTTCAGCCCCAGCATTTT. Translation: CASRPWGTGGKVQPQHF.

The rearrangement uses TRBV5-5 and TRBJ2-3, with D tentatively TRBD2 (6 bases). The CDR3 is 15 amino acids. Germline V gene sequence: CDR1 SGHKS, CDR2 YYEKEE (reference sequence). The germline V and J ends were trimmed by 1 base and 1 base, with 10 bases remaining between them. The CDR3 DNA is TGTGCCAGCAGCTTGTTGCCTAGCGGCACAGATACGCAGTATTTT. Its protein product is CASSLLPSGTDTQYF.

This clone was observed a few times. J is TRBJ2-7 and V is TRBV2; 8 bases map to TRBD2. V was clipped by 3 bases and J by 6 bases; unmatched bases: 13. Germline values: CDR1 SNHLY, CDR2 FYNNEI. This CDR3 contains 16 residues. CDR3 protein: CASSDTALAEEPEQYF. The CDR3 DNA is TGTGCCAGCAGTGACACAGCACTAGCGGAAGAACCCGAGCAGTACTTC. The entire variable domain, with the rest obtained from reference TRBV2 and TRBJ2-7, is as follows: EPEVTQTPSHQVTQMGQEVILRCVPISNHLYFYWYRQILGQKVEFLVSFYNNEISEKSEIFDDQFSVERPDGSNFTLKIRSTKLEDSAMYFCASSDTALAEEPEQYFGPGTRLTVT.

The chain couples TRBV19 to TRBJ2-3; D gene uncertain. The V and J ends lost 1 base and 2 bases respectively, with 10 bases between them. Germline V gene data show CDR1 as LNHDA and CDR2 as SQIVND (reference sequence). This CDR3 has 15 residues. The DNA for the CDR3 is TGTGCCAGTAGTATAGCGGCGGCAGACACAGATACGCAGTATTTT. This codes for CASSIAAADTDTQYF.

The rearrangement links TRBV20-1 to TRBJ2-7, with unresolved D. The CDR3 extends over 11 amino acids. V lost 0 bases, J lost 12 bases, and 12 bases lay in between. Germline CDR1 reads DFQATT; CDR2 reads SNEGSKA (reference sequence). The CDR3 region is CSARDQKTMYF. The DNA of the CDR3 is TGCAGTGCTAGAGATCAGAAAACAATGTACTTC.

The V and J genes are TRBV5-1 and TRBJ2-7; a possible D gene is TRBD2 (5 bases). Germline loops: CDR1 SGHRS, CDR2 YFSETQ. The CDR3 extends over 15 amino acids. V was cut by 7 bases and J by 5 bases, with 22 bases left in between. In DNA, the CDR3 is TGCGCCAGCTTCCCGGGGTCTCTATCCAATCACGAGCAGTACTTC. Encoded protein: CASFPGSLSNHEQYF. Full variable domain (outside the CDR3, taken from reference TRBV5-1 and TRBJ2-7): KAGVTQTPRYLIKTRGQQVTLSCSPISGHRSVSWYQQTPGQGLQFLFEYFSETQRNKGNFPGRFSGRQFSNSRSEMNVSTLELGDSALYLCASFPGSLSNHEQYFGPGTRLTVT.

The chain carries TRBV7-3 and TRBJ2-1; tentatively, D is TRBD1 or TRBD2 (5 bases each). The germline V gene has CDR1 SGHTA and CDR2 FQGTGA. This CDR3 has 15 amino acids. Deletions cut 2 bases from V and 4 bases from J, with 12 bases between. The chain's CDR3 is CASSLGGKGYNEQFF. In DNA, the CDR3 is TGTGCCAGCAGCTTAGGGGGTAAAGGTTACAATGAGCAGTTCTTC.

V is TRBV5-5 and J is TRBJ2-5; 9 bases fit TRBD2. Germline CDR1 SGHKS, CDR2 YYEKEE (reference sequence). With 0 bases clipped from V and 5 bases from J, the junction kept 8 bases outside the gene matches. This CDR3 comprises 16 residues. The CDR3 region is CASSLAGGRAWETQYF. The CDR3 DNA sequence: TGTGCCAGCAGCTTGGCAGGCGGGAGGGCCTGGGAGACCCAGTACTTC.

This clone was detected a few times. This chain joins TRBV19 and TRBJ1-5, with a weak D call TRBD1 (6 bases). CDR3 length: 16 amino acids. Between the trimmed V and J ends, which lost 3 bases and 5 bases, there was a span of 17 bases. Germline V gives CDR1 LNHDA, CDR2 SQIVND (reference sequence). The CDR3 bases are TGTGCCAGTAGTATGGTCGGGGGCAGGACCGATCAGCCCCAGCATTTT. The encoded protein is CASSMVGGRTDQPQHF.

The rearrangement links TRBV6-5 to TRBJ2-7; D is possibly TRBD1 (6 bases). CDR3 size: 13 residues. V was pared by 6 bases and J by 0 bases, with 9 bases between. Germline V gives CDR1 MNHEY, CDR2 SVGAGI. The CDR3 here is CASRPDSSYEQYF. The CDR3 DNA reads TGTGCCAGCAGGCCGGACAGCTCCTACGAGCAGTACTTC.

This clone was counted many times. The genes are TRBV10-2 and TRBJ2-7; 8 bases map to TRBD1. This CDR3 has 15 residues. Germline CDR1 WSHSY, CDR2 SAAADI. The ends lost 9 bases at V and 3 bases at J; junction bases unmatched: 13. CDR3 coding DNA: TGCGCCAGTAGCATAACAGGGGGGTCTGACTACGAGCAGTACTTC. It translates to CASSITGGSDYEQYF.

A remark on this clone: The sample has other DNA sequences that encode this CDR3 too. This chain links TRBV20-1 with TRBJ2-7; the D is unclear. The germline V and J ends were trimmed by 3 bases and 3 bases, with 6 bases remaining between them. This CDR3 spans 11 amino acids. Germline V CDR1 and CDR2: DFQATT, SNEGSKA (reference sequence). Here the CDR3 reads CSARDDYEQYF. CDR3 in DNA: TGCAGTGCTAGGGACGACTACGAGCAGTACTTC.